A selection of T cell receptor beta chains follows, all from one sample in a study of radiotherapy plus CTLA-4 blockade in lung cancer. Libraries were prepared by immunoSEQ multiplex PCR; TCRdb keeps only in-frame clonotypes and omits some of them. The sample holds about 98,000 clones, about 81% seen once. Sequences were derived from peripheral blood, sampled from a patient treated with radiotherapy plus ipilimumab. The source of these receptors is a human donor with non-small cell lung cancer who had a partial response to radiotherapy plus ipilimumab. CDR3s include the opening cysteine and the closing phenylalanine or tryptophan. D genes are given only for firm matches. Clone size is given for some rows only: seen once, a few or many times, or a class if the clone is expanded.

TRBD1 TRBJ2-5 TRBV28 - TGTGCCAGCAGGTGGACAGGGAAGGGGACCCAGTACTTC CASRWTGKGTQYF
- TRBJ2-4 TRBV6-6 - TGTGCCAGCAGTTATTCCGGACAAGGGGTCATTCAGTACTTC CASSYSGQGVIQYF
- TRBJ2-1 TRBV13 - TGTGCCAGCAGCTTAGGACTCCAGCTAGTAAACAATGAGCAGTTCTTC CASSLGLQLVNNEQFF
TRBD1 TRBJ2-1 TRBV29-1 - TGCAGCGTTGGGACAGGGTACAATGAGCAGTTCTTC CSVGTGYNEQFF
- TRBJ2-3 TRBV19 once TGTGCCAGTAGTATATCAGGTGGATACACAGATACGCAGTATTTT CASSISGGYTDTQYF
- TRBJ1-5 TRBV5-1 - TGCGCCAGCAGCTCCGGGGAGGGAGGTAATCAGCCCCAGCATTTT CASSSGEGGNQPQHF
TRBD1 TRBJ2-1 TRBV7-2 - TGTGCCAGCAGCTTAGTTTTTGGACAGGAATACAATGAGCAGTTCTTC CASSLVFGQEYNEQFF
TRBD1 TRBJ1-2 TRBV30 - TGTGCCTGGAGTCCGCTCGGGACAGGGGTTAACTATGGCTACACCTTC CAWSPLGTGVNYGYTF
TRBD2 TRBJ2-2 TRBV9 many TGTGCCAGCAGCGTCTCACGGACTAGCGGGAACACCGGGGAGCTGTTTTTT CASSVSRTSGNTGELFF
TRBD2 TRBJ2-3 TRBV29-1 - TGCAGCGTTGAAGCCCAAGGACTAGCGGGAGTGTTGACAGATACGCAGTATTTT CSVEAQGLAGVLTDTQYF
- TRBJ2-7 TRBV2 - TGTGCCAGCAGGGGGAGAGGGTCCGACGAGCAGTACTTC CASRGRGSDEQYF
TRBD1 TRBJ2-5 TRBV29-1 - TGCAGCGTTCGCACCCCCGGGACAGTCTTGGCGACCCAGTACTTC CSVRTPGTVLATQYF
- TRBJ2-1 TRBV27 - TGTGCCAGCAGTTCGCCCCGGGTTCGTAACAATGAGCAGTTCTTC CASSSPRVRNNEQFF
- TRBJ2-2 TRBV5-1 - TGCGCCAGCAGCTTGGGAACCCGGGACACCGGGGAGCTGTTTTTT CASSLGTRDTGELFF
TRBD1 TRBJ2-1 TRBV11-2 - TGTGCCAGCAGCTCCCGGCCAGGGGGCGCGTACTACAATGAGCAGTTCTTC CASSSRPGGAYYNEQFF
TRBD2 TRBJ2-6 TRBV30 - TGTGCCTGGAGTGTACTAGCGGGTCGCTCTGGGGCCAACGTCCTGACTTTC CAWSVLAGRSGANVLTF
TRBD1 TRBJ1-5 TRBV19 - TGTGCCAGTAGTATGGGACAGGGCCGCAATCAGCCCCAGCATTTT CASSMGQGRNQPQHF
TRBD1 TRBJ2-5 TRBV29-1 - TGCAGCGTTGAAGGGGGACAGGGCCGAGAGACCCAGTACTTC CSVEGGQGRETQYF
- TRBJ2-3 TRBV10-2 - TGCGCCAGCAGTGAGAGTCTAGCATTCGCAGATACGCAGTATTTT CASSESLAFADTQYF
TRBD2 TRBJ2-5 TRBV2 - TGTGCCAGCAGTGGGCTAGCGGGAGGGCCAGGTAGAGAGACCCAGTACTTC CASSGLAGGPGRETQYF
TRBD1 TRBJ1-1 TRBV5-1 - TGCGCCAGCAGCTTGGGAAGGACAGGGAACACTGAAGCTTTCTTT CASSLGRTGNTEAFF
TRBD1 TRBJ1-6 TRBV2 - TGTGCCAGCAGACTCGGACAGGGGAAGGGGAATTCACCCCTCCACTTT CASRLGQGKGNSPLHF
- TRBJ1-2 TRBV28 - TGTGCCAGCAGTCTATCGGACAAGCCTGGCTACACCTTC CASSLSDKPGYTF
TRBD1 TRBJ2-7 TRBV5-6 few TGTGCCAGCAGCTCGGACAGGGCCCACGAGCAGTACTTC CASSSDRAHEQYF
- TRBJ2-4 TRBV20-1 - TGCAGTGTTACTACAGGAAACATTCAGTACTTC CSVTTGNIQYF
- TRBJ2-3 TRBV11-2 - TGTGCCAGCAGCTTAGCGGGCGGGGGCACAGATACGCAGTATTTT CASSLAGGGTDTQYF
- TRBJ1-4 TRBV28 few TGTGCCAGCAGCACAGGGTTCGATGAAAAACTGTTTTTT CASSTGFDEKLFF
- TRBJ1-2 TRBV6-5 - TGTGCCAGCAGTGGGGGAGGGATCGGAGATGGCTACACCTTC CASSGGGIGDGYTF
TRBD2 TRBJ2-7 TRBV27 few TGTGCCAGCAGACGACTAGCGGGAAGGAACGAGCAGTACTTC CASRRLAGRNEQYF
- TRBJ2-7 TRBV28 - TGTGCCAGCACCAATCGGTACGAGCAGTACTTC CASTNRYEQYF
TRBD2 TRBJ2-5 TRBV7-3 - TGTGCCAGCAGCTTAAGGCGGGAGTCGGAGACCCAGTACTTC CASSLRRESETQYF
TRBD2 TRBJ2-1 TRBV28 - TGTGCCAGCACCGCAGCGGGAGGGCAGAGGAATGAGCAGTTCTTC CASTAAGGQRNEQFF
- TRBJ1-1 TRBV5-1 - TGCGCCAGCAGCCCCCTCGGGGAGGGACCTGAAGCTTTCTTT CASSPLGEGPEAFF
- TRBJ1-1 TRBV15 - TGTGCCACCAGCAGAGAACAGATGAACACTGAAGCTTTCTTT CATSREQMNTEAFF
- TRBJ1-2 TRBV19 - TGTGCCAGTAGTACCCAGGGGACGGTCTCGGGCTACACCTTC CASSTQGTVSGYTF
- TRBJ1-1 TRBV6-1 - TGTGCCAGCAGTGAACTAAGACAGGCAGAAGCTTTCTTT CASSELRQAEAFF
- TRBJ1-2 TRBV27 - TGTGCCAGCAGTTTATCTACAGGGAACTATGGCTACACCTTC CASSLSTGNYGYTF
- TRBJ2-3 TRBV27 - TGTGCCAGCAGTCCACAAGATGAGGTGACAGATACGCAGTATTTT CASSPQDEVTDTQYF
- TRBJ2-1 TRBV9 - TGTGCCAGCGCCCAGAGTGGGGCCGACAATGAGCAGTTCTTC CASAQSGADNEQFF
TRBD2 TRBJ2-2 TRBV6-6 - TGTGCCACCCTACCGACTAGCTCCGGGGAGCTGTTTTTT CATLPTSSGELFF
- TRBJ1-1 TRBV5-1 - TGCGCCAGCAGCTTGGCTGCAGGGTTCATGAACACTGAAGCTTTCTTT CASSLAAGFMNTEAFF
- TRBJ2-4 TRBV6-1 - TGTGCCAGCAGTGCCCTTCTCCGGGTAGAGAACATTCAGTACTTC CASSALLRVENIQYF
- TRBJ1-6 TRBV19 - TGTGCCAGTCGAAGAGGGACAATCCGATCACCCCTCCACTTT CASRRGTIRSPLHF
TRBD1 TRBJ2-1 TRBV5-6 - TGTGCCAGCAGCCGTTCGGAGGACAGGGGACTATACAATGAGCAGTTCTTC CASSRSEDRGLYNEQFF
- TRBJ1-4 TRBV28 - TGTGCCAGCAGTTTATCGGGAGGGGTGACTGAAAAACTGTTTTTT CASSLSGGVTEKLFF
TRBD2 TRBJ2-1 TRBV5-1 once TGCGCCAGCAGCTCGGGACTAGCGGGAGGTATTGAGCAGTTCTTC CASSSGLAGGIEQFF
TRBD2 TRBJ2-7 TRBV18 - TGTGCCAGCTCACCTCGACTAGCGGGAGTTGACGAGCAGTACTTC CASSPRLAGVDEQYF
TRBD2 TRBJ2-3 TRBV28 - TGTGCCAGCAGCCGACCTAGCGGTAGCACAGATACGCAGTATTTT CASSRPSGSTDTQYF
- TRBJ2-3 TRBV5-1 many TGCGCCAGCAGATCACAGGGTGGTGGCACAGATACGCAGTATTTT CASRSQGGGTDTQYF
- TRBJ2-7 TRBV11-3 - TGTGCCAGCACCATCTCCAGGGGACCCTCCTACGAGCAGTACTTC CASTISRGPSYEQYF
- TRBJ2-3 TRBV30 - TGTGCCTGGAGTAAGGGACTAAAGGGGGCAGATACGCAGTATTTT CAWSKGLKGADTQYF
- TRBJ2-7 TRBV5-6 once TGTGCCAGCCGTAGACAGGGAGGCGAGCAGTACTTC CASRRQGGEQYF
- TRBJ1-3 TRBV5-1 - TGCGCCAGCAGCAAGGGCCCAGGGGACCTTGGAAACACCATATATTTT CASSKGPGDLGNTIYF
TRBD1 TRBJ1-5 TRBV27 - TGTGCCAGCAGTTCCCAGGGGGGCAGAGGGAATCAGCCCCAGCATTTT CASSSQGGRGNQPQHF
- TRBJ2-1 TRBV28 - TGTGCCAGCAGCTATCCTAGGGGAGGCTCCTACAATGAGCAGTTCTTC CASSYPRGGSYNEQFF
- TRBJ2-3 TRBV4-1 - TGCGCCAGCAGCCAAGAGTCGAGCACAGATACGCAGTATTTT CASSQESSTDTQYF
- TRBJ2-5 TRBV9 - TGTGCCAGCAGCGCTTTGGGTAGGGGAGAGACCCAGTACTTC CASSALGRGETQYF